Sequencing of this T cell receptor (beta chain) was carried out in a study of vaccination and CD4 T cells after COVID-19. With the Oncomine TCR Beta short-read assay, DNA from cultured CD4+ T cells was sequenced. TCRdb redid the calling of the PCR reads with MiXCR, one entry per CDR3 protein. Of 22,000 or so distinct CDR3 sequences detected, just under 45% appear once; the ten largest clones hold approximately 15%. The CDR3 has 14 amino acids. The V gene lost 0 bases and the J gene lost 4 bases, with 7 bases spanning the gap. Points on this clonotype: The target antigen is unknown.

Treatment given: roughly 11-day PBMC culture with coronavirus spike peptide pools or control peptides (ViraFEST assay). This sequence originates from a human donor who had recovered from COVID-19. The J gene is TRBJ2-1, the V gene TRBV12-3 or TRBV12-4; D not resolved. The sequenced sample was CD4+ T cells from blood, cultured in vitro. The CDR3 coding sequence is TGTGCCAGCAGTTTAGCGACAAGTTACAATGAGCAGTTCTTC. As protein: CASSLATSYNEQFF.